This entry describes one T cell receptor beta chain. This entry is derived from a study of blood T cell repertoires in COVID-19. Study-wide context: Donors in the United States, Italy and Spain gave samples during acute or convalescent COVID-19. Sample material is recorded as cDNA or gDNA derived from T cells, B-cell-depleted T cells, or PBMCs.

There are 13 residues in the CDR3. The germline V gene encodes CDR1 MNHEY and CDR2 SVGAGI. The ends were cut back, 6 bases at V and 5 bases at J, with 14 bases in the middle. How the authors handled the data: Estimation of nucleated cell counts relied on the amplification of reference gene primers. The data were produced by immunoSEQ multiplex PCR, yet TCRdb's version contains in-frame clones alone and is incomplete. V and J calls and clone size are given by that table; D and trimming were obtained from the DNA. The data hold 110,000 or so clones, with about four fifths observed a single time. The chain uses TRBV6-5 and TRBJ2-7; perhaps TRBD1 as D (6 bases). The source of this sequence is a human donor in a cohort sampled during active COVID-19. Material for sequencing was peripheral blood. As DNA, the CDR3 is TGTGCCAGCAGAGACGGATACAGGGACGAGCAGTACTTC. Translation gives CASRDGYRDEQYF.